These T cell receptor beta chains were read from a single sample in a study of shared clonotypes between healthy human individuals. The assay was immunoSEQ multiplex PCR, and TCRdb's table has in-frame clones only and misses some. Among more than 2,000,000 clones listed, approximately 90% were seen once. Material for sequencing was naive CD4+ T cells sorted from blood. The receptors derive from a man younger than 35 in good health. Each CDR3 is given with its conserved first and last residue. The D gene is left open where the match is weak. Where a row states a size, it is once, few, many or the class of an expanded clone; other rows omit it.

length	V	D	size	J	DNA	CDR3
15	TRBV19	NA	NA	TRBJ2-5	TGTGCCAGTAGTATAGAGGCGAGAAACTTTGCGGGCCAGTACTTC	CASSIEARNFAGQYF
17	TRBV2	NA	NA	TRBJ2-2	TGTGCCAGCAGCCGAATCCGGGACCCCTCGGACACCGGGGAGCTGTTTTTT	CASSRIRDPSDTGELFF
13	TRBV12-5	TRBD2	few	TRBJ2-7	TGTGCTAGTGGGGCGGGAGTCAACTACGAGCAGTACTTC	CASGAGVNYEQYF
14	TRBV5-1	TRBD1	NA	TRBJ1-6	TGCGCCAGCAGCTCTGGACAGGAAAATTCACCCCTCCACTTT	CASSSGQENSPLHF
12	TRBV18	TRBD1	few	TRBJ2-1	TGTGCCAGCTCACGACAGGGAGATGAGCAGTTCTTC	CASSRQGDEQFF
16	TRBV18	TRBD2	NA	TRBJ2-3	TGTGCCAGCTCACCCGGGACTAGCGGGAGCGTAGATACGCAGTATTTT	CASSPGTSGSVDTQYF
15	TRBV30	TRBD1	few	TRBJ1-2	TGTGCCTGGAGTGTATCTCCACAGGGGGCGTATGGCTACACCTTC	CAWSVSPQGAYGYTF
13	TRBV5-6	NA	NA	TRBJ2-2	TGTGCCAGCACCGTTGGGTGGACCGGGGAGCTGTTTTTT	CASTVGWTGELFF
14	TRBV27	NA	NA	TRBJ1-6	TGTGCCAGCAGTCTCAACAGATATAATTCACCCCTCCACTTT	CASSLNRYNSPLHF
14	TRBV9	NA	NA	TRBJ2-3	TGTGCCAGCAGCGTAGCGGGGAGTACAGATACGCAGTATTTT	CASSVAGSTDTQYF
15	TRBV5-1	TRBD2	once	TRBJ2-1	TGCGCCAGCAGCCCCGGACTAGCGGGAGTAGGTGAGCAGTTCTTC	CASSPGLAGVGEQFF
16	TRBV4-1	TRBD1	NA	TRBJ2-5	TGCGCCAGCAGCCGCAGTCCGGGACAGAAACAAGAGACCCAGTACTTC	CASSRSPGQKQETQYF
14	TRBV28	NA	once	TRBJ1-1	TGTGCCAGCAACTCCCCACAGGCTTTCGGTGAAGCTTTCTTT	CASNSPQAFGEAFF
18	TRBV5-1	TRBD2	NA	TRBJ2-4	TGCGCCAGCAGCAAAACGGGACTAGCGGGGGGCGTCGCGGACATTCAGTACTTC	CASSKTGLAGGVADIQYF
12	TRBV11-3	TRBD1	NA	TRBJ1-1	TGTGCCAGCAGCCACAGGGGTTCTGAAGCTTTCTTT	CASSHRGSEAFF
18	TRBV19	TRBD1	NA	TRBJ1-2	TGTGCCAGTAGTATTCGGGACAGCTTCATCCAAGCTAACTATGGCTACACCTTC	CASSIRDSFIQANYGYTF
15	TRBV18	TRBD1	few	TRBJ1-1	TGTGCCAGCTCACCCGTGGACAGGGGGAACACTGAAGCTTTCTTT	CASSPVDRGNTEAFF
15	TRBV25-1	TRBD1	once	TRBJ2-7	TGTGCCAGCAGTGGGGAGGACAGGGGGTTGTGGGAGCAGTACTTC	CASSGEDRGLWEQYF
16	TRBV9	NA	once	TRBJ1-4	TGTGCCAGCAGCGTAGGTTGGGGCCGGGAAAATGAAAAACTGTTTTTT	CASSVGWGRENEKLFF
15	TRBV5-6	TRBD2	NA	TRBJ2-7	TGTGCCAGCAGCTTGGGAGCGGGGGTCGTCTACGAGCAGTACTTC	CASSLGAGVVYEQYF
17	TRBV7-2	NA	NA	TRBJ2-7	TGTGCCAGCAGCACTCGTACCGGGACAATTAAATCCTACGAGCAGTACTTC	CASSTRTGTIKSYEQYF
12	TRBV2	NA	NA	TRBJ2-2	TGTGCCAGCAGGGGCGAGGCCGGGGAGCTGTTTTTT	CASRGEAGELFF
16	TRBV5-1	NA	NA	TRBJ1-6	TGCGCCAGCAGGCGCGCCCGAGCGACCGGGGATTCACCCCTCCACTTT	CASRRARATGDSPLHF
16	TRBV15	NA	NA	TRBJ2-2	TGTGCCACCAGCAGAGAACCCGGGGGGAACACCGGGGAGCTGTTTTTT	CATSREPGGNTGELFF
12	TRBV6-5	NA	NA	TRBJ1-3	TGTGCCAGCACCTCGGTTGGAAACACCATATATTTT	CASTSVGNTIYF
17	TRBV9	NA	few	TRBJ1-6	TGTGCCAGCAGCCCCGGAGTTCCCTACTCCTATAATTCACCCCTCCACTTT	CASSPGVPYSYNSPLHF
16	TRBV9	NA	NA	TRBJ2-5	TGTGCCAGCAGCGTAGGACTGGGGGCCTCACAAGAGACCCAGTACTTC	CASSVGLGASQETQYF
13	TRBV6-5	NA	NA	TRBJ1-1	TGTGCCAGCAGTAATCTTGTGCTCACTGAAGCTTTCTTT	CASSNLVLTEAFF
15	TRBV19	NA	NA	TRBJ2-1	TGTGCCCCGGTGATGACTCACAGTTCTAACAATGAGCAGTTCTTC	CAPVMTHSSNNEQFF
15	TRBV11-2	TRBD1	NA	TRBJ1-1	TGTGCCAGCAGCCCCGGACAGGGACGGAACACTGAAGCTTTCTTT	CASSPGQGRNTEAFF
17	TRBV18	TRBD2	NA	TRBJ2-7	TGTGCCAGCTCACCACCGACTAGCGGGGATAGCTCCTACGAGCAGTACTTC	CASSPPTSGDSSYEQYF
15	TRBV5-1	NA	NA	TRBJ1-5	TGCGCCAGCAGCTTGGATGGGGGAAGCAATCAGCCCCAGCATTTT	CASSLDGGSNQPQHF
17	TRBV13	NA	NA	TRBJ1-1	TGTGCCAGCAGTACACTCTCCCCGGACAGTGGGAACACTGAAGCTTTCTTT	CASSTLSPDSGNTEAFF
14	TRBV6-1	NA	NA	TRBJ1-2	TGTGCCAGCAGTGAAGCCCCTGGGTCCTATGGCTACACCTTC	CASSEAPGSYGYTF
16	TRBV7-9	NA	NA	TRBJ2-2	TGTGCCAGCAGCTTAGTCAGGGGTGAAAACACCGGGGAGCTGTTTTTT	CASSLVRGENTGELFF
14	TRBV11-2	NA	NA	TRBJ1-2	TGTGCCAGCAGCTTAGATGGAAGTAACTATGGCTACACCTTC	CASSLDGSNYGYTF
15	TRBV19	NA	NA	TRBJ1-5	TGTGCCAGTAGTATGGGCAGGGGCAGGGATCAGCCCCAGCATTTT	CASSMGRGRDQPQHF
14	TRBV18	TRBD2	once	TRBJ2-7	TGTGCCAGCCAGGGGACTAGCGGATCCTACGAGCAGTACTTC	CASQGTSGSYEQYF
15	TRBV7-9	NA	NA	TRBJ2-5	TGTGCCAGCAGCTTACAGGCGGGGAAACAAGAGACCCAGTACTTC	CASSLQAGKQETQYF
17	TRBV14	TRBD1	NA	TRBJ2-5	TGTGCCAGCAGCCGCCGGGACAGGGGTTTTTTATTAGAGACCCAGTACTTC	CASSRRDRGFLLETQYF
14	TRBV30	NA	NA	TRBJ2-1	TGTGCCGGGCAGGGGCCCAGCTCCTACAATGAGCAGTTCTTC	CAGQGPSSYNEQFF
15	TRBV6-1	NA	NA	TRBJ1-4	TGTGCCAGCAGTGAATCCGGCACGACTAATGAAAAACTGTTTTTT	CASSESGTTNEKLFF
16	TRBV27	NA	NA	TRBJ1-6	TGTGCCAGCAGTTTAAGTTCAGGGGCCTATAATTCACCCCTCCACTTT	CASSLSSGAYNSPLHF
12	TRBV21-1	NA	NA	TRBJ2-5	TGTGCCAGCCTTACGTCGCAAGAGACCCAGTACTTC	CASLTSQETQYF
12	TRBV27	NA	NA	TRBJ1-1	TGTGCCAGCAGCAATCAGGTTGCTGAAGCTTTCTTT	CASSNQVAEAFF
15	TRBV2	NA	NA	TRBJ1-1	TGTGCCAGCAGTGGTGGCAGTTTGTTTACTATTGAAGCTTTCTTT	CASSGGSLFTIEAFF
14	TRBV11-1	TRBD1	NA	TRBJ2-7	TGTGCCAGCAGCCCGGGACAGGGAAACTACGAGCAGTACTTC	CASSPGQGNYEQYF
17	TRBV27	TRBD2	NA	TRBJ2-1	TGTGCCAGCAGTTCCCATGGACTAGCCATAGATTACAATGAGCAGTTCTTC	CASSSHGLAIDYNEQFF
15	TRBV2	NA	once	TRBJ2-5	TGTGCCAGCAACCCCTCACTTTTTGGGGCGGAGACCCAGTACTTC	CASNPSLFGAETQYF